This TCR beta chain was identified during a study of blood T cell repertoires in COVID-19. Study background: Samples taken during acute and convalescent COVID-19 were collected in the United States, Italy and Spain. PBMCs, B-cell-depleted T cells, or T cells were the source of the cDNA or gDNA that made up the material.

In the original workflow: The authors estimated nucleated cell counts from reference gene primer amplification. TCRdb's copy holds only in-frame clones and misses some; the assay was immunoSEQ multiplex PCR. V and J calls plus clone size are reproduced from that table; the DNA served to infer D and trimming. The table records roughly 39,000 clones, about 86% of them present only once. The CDR3 has 13 amino acids. Trimming took 5 bases from V and 7 from J, leaving 14 bases between them. Germline CDR1 reads MNHEY; CDR2 reads SMNVEV (reference sequence). The chain links TRBV27 to TRBJ2-5; D is unclear. The sequenced sample consisted of peripheral blood. The receptor comes from a man aged 45 to 65 in a cohort sampled during active COVID-19. The CDR3 reads CASSDRVKGTQYF. In nucleotides, the CDR3 is TGTGCCAGCAGTGACCGGGTCAAAGGGACCCAGTACTTC.